These T cell receptor beta chains were read from a single sample in a study of beta chain features in type 1 diabetes. TCRdb's table, derived via immunoSEQ multiplex PCR, lists solely in-frame clones and lacks some. Of roughly 250,000 clones in the sample, about a fifth were seen once. Sequencing was performed on naive CD4+ T cells from blood. Every receptor here comes from a woman in her thirties or forties with type 1 diabetes. The conserved cysteine and the conserved F or W are not part of the CDR3 here.

j_call v_call cdr3_aa
TRBJ2-7 TRBV30 AWSPTKVYEQY
TRBJ2-7 TRBV9 ASSVGGSSSYEQY
TRBJ2-3 TRBV7-9 ASSWDSDTQY
TRBJ2-1 TRBV11-3 ASSLGGDNEQF
TRBJ2-7 TRBV6-5 ASSGTAARSYEQY
TRBJ2-3 TRBV7-3 ASRRTSGSDTQY
TRBJ1-2 TRBV6-6 ASSLLARSLYGYT
TRBJ2-2 TRBV7-2 ASSLAGGITGELF
TRBJ2-7 TRBV10-3 AISGDRDPQDEQY
TRBJ1-4 TRBV29-1 SVGQTNEKLF
TRBJ2-2 TRBV30 AWRQVTFTGELF
TRBJ1-1 TRBV30 AWSVEENTEAF
TRBJ2-3 TRBV7-2 ASSLALRTDTQY
TRBJ2-7 TRBV5-1 ASSLAAGTYEQY
TRBJ2-2 TRBV29-1 SVVGTGTNTGELF
TRBJ2-1 TRBV18 ASSQGYQPYNEQF
TRBJ2-1 TRBV27 ASSRPGLAGWNEQF
TRBJ2-5 TRBV25-1 ASSELAGLQETQY
TRBJ2-7 TRBV14 ASSQTRGIEQY
TRBJ2-7 TRBV29-1 SVETLNYEQY
TRBJ2-4 TRBV4-3 ASSQEGSQGKLAKNIQY
TRBJ2-7 TRBV4-1 ASSQGSQSSYEQY
TRBJ2-5 TRBV18 ASSTTSGNQETQY
TRBJ1-5 TRBV25-1 ASGSGQGVNQPQH
TRBJ2-2 TRBV4-1 ASSHGQGAGVGELF
TRBJ1-1 TRBV19 ASSPDRRGTEAF